This T cell receptor (beta chain) stems from a study of lymphopenia after photon versus proton radiotherapy. The CDR3 covers 14 residues. Per germline, CDR1 LNHNV and CDR2 YYDKDF (reference sequence). The V end lost 5 bases, the J end lost 4 bases, and 14 bases lay between the germline ends. The assay was immunoSEQ multiplex PCR, and TCRdb's table has in-frame clones only and misses some. Among some 28,000 clones, around 85% were seen once, and the ten largest hold less than 35%. The TCR comes from a middle-aged man with gastric cancer. Sequenced here: peripheral blood, sampled from a patient treated with photon-based radiotherapy. This chain uses TRBV15 with TRBJ1-1; D possibly corresponds to TRBD1 (6 bases). The CDR3 bases are TGTGCCACCAGCGTACCACAGGGATTCACTGAAGCTTTCTTT. Translation gives CATSVPQGFTEAFF. Full variable domain (missing parts from reference TRBV15 and TRBJ1-1): DAMVIQNPRYQVTQFGKPVTLSCSQTLNHNVMYWYQQKSSQAPKLLFHYYDKDFNNEADTPDNFQSRRPNTSFCFLDIRSPGLGDTAMYLCATSVPQGFTEAFFGQGTRLTVV.